This T cell receptor beta chain is drawn from a study of blood T cell repertoires in COVID-19. Background on the study: Collection of acute and convalescent COVID-19 samples took place in the United States, Italy and Spain. PBMCs, B-cell-depleted T cells, or T cells were the source of the cDNA or gDNA that made up the material.

This clone has a handful of counts. Only in-frame clones appear in the TCRdb table, and some are missing; sequencing was by immunoSEQ multiplex PCR. Among about 69,000 clones, around 79% were seen once, and the ten largest hold about 15%. This CDR3 is 13 amino acids long. V lost 1 base and J lost 5, with 8 bases in between. Germline CDR1 LGHDT, CDR2 YNNKEL (reference sequence). The chain combines TRBV3-1 (or the pseudogene TRBV3-2) with TRBJ1-2; no reliable D call. The source is a man in his 60s with acute or convalescent COVID-19. The sample was peripheral blood. CDR3: CASSQGTTYGYTF. The CDR3 nucleotides read TGTGCCAGCAGCCAAGGAACAACATATGGCTACACCTTC.